This TCR beta chain was retrieved from a study of Tregs in tolerant kidney transplant recipients. Unstimulated regulatory T cells (CD4+CD25+CD127-), CD4+CD25- non-regulatory cells, CD4 and CD8 cells were FACS-sorted from thawed PBMCs. Germline CDR1 SGHRS, CDR2 YFSETQ. The length of the CDR3 is 13 residues. Trimming took 5 bases from V and 2 from J; bases not matched to a gene: 4. The study's findings and limits: In tolerant patients, donor-specific Tregs outgrew total Tregs, suggesting antigen-driven expansion.

The assay was immunoSEQ multiplex PCR, and TCRdb's table has in-frame clones only and misses some. This sample's table reports 30,000 or so clones. With regard to this clone: Antigen unknown. Coverage ceases 3 residues before the CDR3 finishes, and the germline J gene fills in the end.

This TCR derives from a human donor who received a combined kidney and bone marrow transplant. The sample was CD8+ T cells from blood, taken before the transplant. The chain links TRBV5-1 to TRBJ2-7; 7 bases align to TRBD2. The CDR3 protein is CASRPGGPYEQYF. CDR3 DNA (partial): TGCGCCAGCAGGCCGGGGGGTCCCTACGAG.